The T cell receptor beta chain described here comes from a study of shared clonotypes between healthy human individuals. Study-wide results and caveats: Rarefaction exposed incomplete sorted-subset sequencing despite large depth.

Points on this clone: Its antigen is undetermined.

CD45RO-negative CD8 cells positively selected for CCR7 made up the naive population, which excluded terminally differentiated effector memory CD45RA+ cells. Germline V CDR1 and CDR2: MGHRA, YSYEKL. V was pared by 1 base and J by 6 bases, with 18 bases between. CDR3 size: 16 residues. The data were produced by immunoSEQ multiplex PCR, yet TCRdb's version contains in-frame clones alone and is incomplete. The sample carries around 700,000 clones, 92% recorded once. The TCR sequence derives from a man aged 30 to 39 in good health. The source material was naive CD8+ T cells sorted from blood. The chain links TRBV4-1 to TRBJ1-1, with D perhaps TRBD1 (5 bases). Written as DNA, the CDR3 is TGCGCCAGCAGCCAAGGCCCATTGGGGGGAGGTCCTGAAGCTTTCTTT. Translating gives CASSQGPLGGGPEAFF.